This T cell receptor beta chain was recorded in a study of blood T cells in healthy people across ages. This clonotype was found a few times. The CDR3 totals 14 residues. Germline V gene lookup returns CDR1 MNHNY and CDR2 SVGAGI (reference sequence). The ends lost 0 bases at V and 7 bases at J; junction bases unmatched: 4. A second PCR, run for about 7 to 11 cycles, used a sample-barcoded 5' primer plus a J-beta primer mix. MiXCR, applied by TCRdb to the 5' RACE reads, yields one record per CDR3 protein. The data contain some 1 million distinct CDR3 sequences, more than 40% of them singletons. The sample comprised blood. V and J are TRBV6-6 and TRBJ2-7; 9 bases are shared with TRBD1. This sequence originates from a woman aged 55-69 years in good health. DNA for the CDR3: TGTGCCAGCAGTTACTCGGGACAGGGCCGGGAGCAGTACTTC. Amino acid sequence: CASSYSGQGREQYF.